These T cell receptor beta chains were read from a single sample in a study of graft-versus-host responses after intestinal transplantation. Measured with immunoSEQ multiplex PCR; TCRdb has only the in-frame clones, and not every one. Of about 39,000 clones in the sample, about 95% are singletons; the top ten hold less than 0.25%. Their cognate antigens are unknown. Sequencing was performed on unstimulated CD8+ T cells sorted from spleen or lymph node cells, taken before transplant. Receptors originate from a human donor who was the organ donor for an intestinal transplant. The CDR3 runs from the conserved cysteine through the conserved F or W. D genes are given only for firm matches.

j_gene	d_gene	v_gene	len	CDR3aa	CDR3nt
TRBJ1-3	-	TRBV4-1	16	CASSQGRDNSGNTIYF	TGCGCCAGCAGCCAAGGCCGAGACAACTCTGGAAACACCATATATTTT
TRBJ2-1	TRBD2	TRBV5-4	14	CASSPGLADNEQFF	TGTGCCAGCAGCCCGGGACTAGCGGACAATGAGCAGTTCTTC
TRBJ1-1	-	TRBV5-6	18	CASSLDGPAGGLETEAFF	TGTGCCAGCAGCTTGGATGGTCCGGCGGGGGGGCTCGAGACTGAAGCTTTCTTT
TRBJ1-1	-	TRBV7-8	14	CASSYREVNTEAFF	TGTGCCAGCAGCTACAGGGAGGTGAACACTGAAGCTTTCTTT
TRBJ2-5	-	TRBV7-9	11	CASSPGDYMYF	TGTGCCAGCAGCCCAGGGGATTATATGTACTTC
TRBJ1-1	-	TRBV6-5	14	CASSYGEGNTEAFF	TGTGCCAGCAGTTACGGCGAGGGGAACACTGAAGCTTTCTTT
TRBJ1-2	TRBD1	TRBV10-3	14	CAISESGTGYGYTF	TGTGCCATCAGTGAGTCCGGGACAGGCTATGGCTACACCTTC
TRBJ2-7	-	TRBV5-1	12	CASSRDGYEQYF	TGCGCCAGCAGTCGTGACGGCTACGAGCAGTACTTC
TRBJ1-3	-	TRBV9	14	CASSMTGSGNTIYF	TGTGCCAGCAGCATGACAGGCTCTGGAAACACCATATATTTT
TRBJ2-3	TRBD1	TRBV6-1	14	CASSAGQGKDTQYF	TGTGCCAGCAGTGCGGGACAGGGAAAGGATACGCAGTATTTT
TRBJ2-7	TRBD1	TRBV4-3	15	CASSQAWTGSDEQYF	TGCGCCAGCAGCCAAGCGTGGACAGGGTCCGACGAGCAGTACTTC
TRBJ2-7	-	TRBV30	14	CAWRGQPSSYEQYF	TGTGCCTGGAGAGGGCAGCCGAGCTCCTACGAGCAGTACTTC
TRBJ2-1	-	TRBV4-1	18	CASSQDGFPDGAFGEQFF	TGCGCCAGCAGCCAAGATGGTTTTCCGGACGGTGCCTTTGGTGAGCAGTTCTTC
TRBJ2-1	TRBD2	TRBV27	15	CASSLTSGGPGEQFF	TGTGCCAGCAGTCTTACTAGCGGGGGGCCGGGGGAGCAGTTCTTC
TRBJ2-5	TRBD2	TRBV5-4	16	CASSPTGLAGQETQYF	TGTGCCAGCAGCCCTACAGGACTAGCGGGGCAAGAGACCCAGTACTTC
TRBJ2-2	TRBD1	TRBV2	14	CASSRTGLWGELFF	TGTGCCAGCAGTAGGACAGGGCTGTGGGGGGAGCTGTTTTTT
TRBJ2-1	-	TRBV28	14	CASSFLAIRNEQFF	TGTGCCAGCAGCTTTCTAGCGATAAGGAATGAGCAGTTCTTC